This T cell receptor (beta chain) was sequenced in a study of blood T cell repertoires in COVID-19. At the level of the study: The United States, Italy and Spain were the sources of the acute and convalescent COVID-19 samples. PBMCs, B-cell-depleted T cells, or T cells provided the cDNA or gDNA that made up the material.

In the original analysis: For nucleated cells, counts were estimated from reference gene primer amplification. Generated by immunoSEQ multiplex PCR, the TCRdb table keeps only in-frame clones and is missing some. The V and J calls and clone size were taken over from that table, and D and trimming were inferred from the DNA. The top ten clones hold around 20% of a sample with roughly 76,000 clones, around 70% of them seen once. Germline lookup yields CDR1 SGHAT and CDR2 FQNNGV. After removal of 4 bases from V and 2 bases from J, the junction contained 2 bases not matched to a gene. The CDR3 totals 14 residues. This clone has only one observation.

This chain connects TRBV11-2 to TRBJ2-1, with 7 positions matching TRBD2. The sequencing input was peripheral blood. This clonotype originated in a man between 65 and 85 years old with acute or convalescent COVID-19. For the CDR3, the DNA is TGTGCCAGCAGCTCCAGCGGGACCTACAATGAGCAGTTCTTC. This encodes CASSSSGTYNEQFF.